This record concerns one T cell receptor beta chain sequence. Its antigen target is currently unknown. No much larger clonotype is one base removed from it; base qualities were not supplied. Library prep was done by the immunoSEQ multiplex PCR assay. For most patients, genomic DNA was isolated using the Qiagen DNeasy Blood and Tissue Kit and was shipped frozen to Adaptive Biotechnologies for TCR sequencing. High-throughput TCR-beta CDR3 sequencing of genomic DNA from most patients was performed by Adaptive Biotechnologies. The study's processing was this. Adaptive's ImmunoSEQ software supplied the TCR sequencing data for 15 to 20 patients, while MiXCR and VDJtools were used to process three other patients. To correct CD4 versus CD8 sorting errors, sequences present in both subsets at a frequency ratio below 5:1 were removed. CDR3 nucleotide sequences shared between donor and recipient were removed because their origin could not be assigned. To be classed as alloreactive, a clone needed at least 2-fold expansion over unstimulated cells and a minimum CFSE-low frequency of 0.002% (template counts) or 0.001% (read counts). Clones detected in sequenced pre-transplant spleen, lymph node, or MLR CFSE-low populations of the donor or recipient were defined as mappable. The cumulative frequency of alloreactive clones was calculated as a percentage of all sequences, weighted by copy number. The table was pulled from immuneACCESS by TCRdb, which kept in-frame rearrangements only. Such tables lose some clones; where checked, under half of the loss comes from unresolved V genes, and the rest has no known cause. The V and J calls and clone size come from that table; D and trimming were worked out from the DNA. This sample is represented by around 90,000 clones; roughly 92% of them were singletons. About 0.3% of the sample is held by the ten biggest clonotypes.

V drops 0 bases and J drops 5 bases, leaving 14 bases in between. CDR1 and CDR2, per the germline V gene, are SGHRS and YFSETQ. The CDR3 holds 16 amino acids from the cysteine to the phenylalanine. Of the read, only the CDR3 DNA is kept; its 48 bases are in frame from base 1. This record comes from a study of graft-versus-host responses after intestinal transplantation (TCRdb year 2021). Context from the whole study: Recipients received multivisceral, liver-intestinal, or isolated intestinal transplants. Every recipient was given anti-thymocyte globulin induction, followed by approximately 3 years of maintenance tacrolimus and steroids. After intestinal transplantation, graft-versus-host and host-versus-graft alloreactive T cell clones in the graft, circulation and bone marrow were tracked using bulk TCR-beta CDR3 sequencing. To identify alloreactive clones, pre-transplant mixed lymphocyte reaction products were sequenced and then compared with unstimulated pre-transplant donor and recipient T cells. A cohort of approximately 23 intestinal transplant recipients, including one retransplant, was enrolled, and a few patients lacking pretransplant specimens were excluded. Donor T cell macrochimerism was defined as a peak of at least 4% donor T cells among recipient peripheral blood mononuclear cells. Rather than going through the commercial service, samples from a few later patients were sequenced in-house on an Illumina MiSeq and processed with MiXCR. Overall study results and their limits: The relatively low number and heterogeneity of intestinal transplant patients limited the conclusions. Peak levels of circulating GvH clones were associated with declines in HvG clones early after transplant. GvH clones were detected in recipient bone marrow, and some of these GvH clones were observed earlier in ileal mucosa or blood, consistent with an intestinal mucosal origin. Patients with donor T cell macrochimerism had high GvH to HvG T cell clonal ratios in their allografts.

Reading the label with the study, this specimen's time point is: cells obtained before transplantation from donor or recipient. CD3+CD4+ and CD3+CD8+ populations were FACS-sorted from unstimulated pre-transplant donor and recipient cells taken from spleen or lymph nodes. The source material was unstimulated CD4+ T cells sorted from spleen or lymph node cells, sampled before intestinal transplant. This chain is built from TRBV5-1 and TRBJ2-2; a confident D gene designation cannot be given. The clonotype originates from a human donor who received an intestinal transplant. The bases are TGCGCCAGCAGCTTGGTGGCGGCAGTTGGGACCGGGGAGCTGTTTTTT. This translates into CASSLVAAVGTGELFF.